This T cell receptor (beta chain) is drawn from a study of T cells in Graves' hyperthyroidism and ophthalmopathy. The hyperthyroidism patients had all been newly diagnosed, and their disease duration was under 2 months. Their ages ranged from 18 to 65 years. The diagnoses drew upon clinical symptoms, serum thyroxine and TRAb, thyroid ultrasound and orbital computed tomography. The sample holds many counts of this clonotype. What it binds is unknown. Whole-study results and caveats: The blood repertoire included most of the expanded thyroid clonotypes above 0.001.

Trimming at V came to 9 bases and at J to 7 bases, leaving 8 bases not matched to a gene. This CDR3 has 13 amino acids. It was RNA transcripts that yielded the amplified TCR beta CDR3 regions. During a first-round RT-PCR of the TCR CDR3, the HTBI primer set was used. TCRdb reprocessed the multiplex PCR reads via MiXCR and lists one record per CDR3 protein. This table has fewer than 350,000 distinct CDR3 sequences, around 15% appearing once. The receptor comes from a woman aged 50 to 65 with Graves' hyperthyroidism that later progressed to Graves' ophthalmopathy. The rearrangement uses TRBV12-3 or TRBV12-4 and TRBJ1-1; 10 positions agree with TRBD1. Sequencing used blood. The CDR3 spells CASRGQGFSEAFF. The CDR3 bases are TGTGCCAGTCGGGGACAGGGGTTTAGTGAAGCTTTCTTT.